This TCR beta chain was obtained from a study of T cell responses to AZD1222 COVID-19 vaccine. A word on this clone: What it recognizes is unknown.

Study-wide findings and caveats: Repertoires were collected only later (after the peak T cell response had occurred).

TCRdb's table, derived via immunoSEQ multiplex PCR, lists solely in-frame clones and lacks some. In the table there are about 120,000 clones, around 91% of which are singletons. Germline CDR1 and CDR2: MNHEY and SVGEGT. Deletions cut 2 bases from V and 0 bases from J, with 2 bases between. The CDR3 length is 13 residues. This clonotype was sampled from an adult who received the AZD1222 COVID-19 vaccine. The V call is TRBV6-2 or TRBV6-3, the J call TRBJ2-1; no firm D call. This specimen consisted of peripheral blood, obtained 28 days after the second AZD1222 dose. The CDR3 DNA is TGTGCCAGCAGTTACAGCTCCTACAATGAGCAGTTCTTC. Encoded protein: CASSYSSYNEQFF.